The sequence of this T cell receptor beta chain was determined in a study of regulatory T cells in long-lasting Graves disease. Study results and limitations: Persistent patients had more shared public clonotypes (2,741) than new patients (about 920). Newly diagnosed patients had higher TCR diversity than persistent Graves' patients did.

This clonotype has only a few counts. Antigen: not known. The CDR3 is made up of 14 amino acids. CDR1 is MGHRA and CDR2 is YSYEKL in the germline V gene. Trimming took 2 bases from V and 5 from J; bases not matched to a gene: 4. To make TCR beta libraries, researchers used iRepertoire HTBI primers and Arm-PCR of CDR3 regions. TCRdb ran MiXCR on the multiplex PCR reads and lists one entry per CDR3 protein. Altogether about 460,000 distinct CDR3 sequences are present, approximately 23% being singletons, with the ten largest covering around 14%. Time point here: persistent/refractory GD, antithyroid drugs over 5 years with positive TRAb. With RNA extracted from PBMCs as input, the TCR library was made. In Xi'an, China, an endocrinology department was the source of patients.

The chain recombines TRBV4-1 with TRBJ1-2, with 8 bases that match TRBD1. Source: peripheral blood mononuclear cells (PBMCs), taken when the disease was refractory, from a patient treated with antithyroid drugs. This sequence originates from a female donor with Graves disease. The CDR3 sequence: CASSQRTGWYGYTF. CDR3 coding DNA: TGCGCCAGCAGCCAACGGACAGGGTGGTATGGCTACACCTTC.